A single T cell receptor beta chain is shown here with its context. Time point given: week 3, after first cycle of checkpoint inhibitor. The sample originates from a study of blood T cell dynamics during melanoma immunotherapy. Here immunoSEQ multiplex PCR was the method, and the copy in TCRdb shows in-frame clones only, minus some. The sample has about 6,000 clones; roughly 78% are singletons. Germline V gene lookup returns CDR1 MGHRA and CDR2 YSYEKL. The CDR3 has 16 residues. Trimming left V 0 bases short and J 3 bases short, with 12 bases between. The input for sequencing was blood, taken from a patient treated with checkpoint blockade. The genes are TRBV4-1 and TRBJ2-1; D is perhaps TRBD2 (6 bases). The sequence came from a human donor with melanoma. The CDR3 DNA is TGCGCCAGCAGCCAAGATACTAGCCGGGGCTACAATGAGCAGTTCTTC. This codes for CASSQDTSRGYNEQFF.